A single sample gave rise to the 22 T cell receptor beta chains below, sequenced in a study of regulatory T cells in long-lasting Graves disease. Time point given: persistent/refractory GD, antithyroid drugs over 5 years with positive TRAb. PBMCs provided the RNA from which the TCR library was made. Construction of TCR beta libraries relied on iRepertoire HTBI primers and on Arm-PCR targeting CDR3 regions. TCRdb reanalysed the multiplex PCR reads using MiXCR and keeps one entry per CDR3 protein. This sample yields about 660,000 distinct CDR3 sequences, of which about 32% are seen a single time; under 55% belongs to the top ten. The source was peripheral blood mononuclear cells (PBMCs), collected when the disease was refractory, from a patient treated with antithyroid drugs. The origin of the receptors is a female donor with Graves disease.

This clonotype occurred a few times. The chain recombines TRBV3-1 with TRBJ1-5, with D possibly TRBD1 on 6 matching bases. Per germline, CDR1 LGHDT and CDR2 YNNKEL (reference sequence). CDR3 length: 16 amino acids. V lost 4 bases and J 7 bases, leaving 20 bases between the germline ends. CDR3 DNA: TGTGCCAGCAGCCCAAAAAATCCGACAGGCGGCCAGCCCCAGCATTTT. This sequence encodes CASSPKNPTGGQPQHF.

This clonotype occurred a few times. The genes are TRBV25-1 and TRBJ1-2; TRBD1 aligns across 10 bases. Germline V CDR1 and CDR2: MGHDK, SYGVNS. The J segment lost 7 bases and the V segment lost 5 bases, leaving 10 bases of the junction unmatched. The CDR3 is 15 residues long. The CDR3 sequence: CASSNTGTGVVGYTF. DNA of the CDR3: TGTGCCAGCAGTAATACCGGGACAGGGGTTGTTGGCTACACCTTC.

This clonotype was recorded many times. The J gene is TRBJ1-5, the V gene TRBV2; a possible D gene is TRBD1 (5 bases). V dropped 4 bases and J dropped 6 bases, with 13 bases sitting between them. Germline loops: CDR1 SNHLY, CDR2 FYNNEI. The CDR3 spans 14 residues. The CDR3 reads CASSGGTPIQPQHF. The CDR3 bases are TGTGCCAGCAGTGGCGGGACCCCCATTCAGCCCCAGCATTTT.

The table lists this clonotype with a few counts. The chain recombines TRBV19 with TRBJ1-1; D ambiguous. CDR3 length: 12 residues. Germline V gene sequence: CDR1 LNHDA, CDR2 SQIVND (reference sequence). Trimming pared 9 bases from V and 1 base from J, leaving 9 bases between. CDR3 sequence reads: CASGVSNTEAFF. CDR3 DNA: TGTGCCAGCGGGGTGTCGAACACTGAAGCTTTCTTT.

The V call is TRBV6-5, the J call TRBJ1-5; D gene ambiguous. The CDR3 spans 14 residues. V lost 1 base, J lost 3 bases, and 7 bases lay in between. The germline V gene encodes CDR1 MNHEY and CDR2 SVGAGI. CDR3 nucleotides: TGTGCCAGCAGTTACTTACAGTACAATCAGCCCCAGCATTTT. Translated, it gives CASSYLQYNQPQHF.

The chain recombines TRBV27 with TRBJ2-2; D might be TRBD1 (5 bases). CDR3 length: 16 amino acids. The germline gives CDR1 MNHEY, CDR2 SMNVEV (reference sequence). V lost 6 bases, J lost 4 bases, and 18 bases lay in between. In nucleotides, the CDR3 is TGTGCCAGCAGGGATAGGGGTCTCCTCCTCACCGGGGAGCTGTTTTTT. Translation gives CASRDRGLLLTGELFF.

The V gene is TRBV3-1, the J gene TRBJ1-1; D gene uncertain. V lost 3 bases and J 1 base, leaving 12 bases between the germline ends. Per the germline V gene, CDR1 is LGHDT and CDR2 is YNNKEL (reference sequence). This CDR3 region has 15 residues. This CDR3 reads CASSQGRGTNTEAFF. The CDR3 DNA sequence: TGTGCCAGCAGCCAGGGCCGGGGAACGAACACTGAAGCTTTCTTT.

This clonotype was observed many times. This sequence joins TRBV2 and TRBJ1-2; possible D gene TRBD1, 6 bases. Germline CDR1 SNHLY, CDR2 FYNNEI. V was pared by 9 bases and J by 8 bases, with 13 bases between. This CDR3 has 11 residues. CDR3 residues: CARGSTGGYTF. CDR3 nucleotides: TGTGCCAGGGGATCGACAGGCGGCTACACCTTC.

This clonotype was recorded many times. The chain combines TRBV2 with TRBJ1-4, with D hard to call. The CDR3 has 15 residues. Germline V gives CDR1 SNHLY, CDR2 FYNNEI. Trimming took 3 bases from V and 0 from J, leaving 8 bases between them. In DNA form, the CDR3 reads TGTGCCAGCAGTGAGAGTCGAGCAACTAATGAAAAACTGTTTTTT. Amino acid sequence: CASSESRATNEKLFF.

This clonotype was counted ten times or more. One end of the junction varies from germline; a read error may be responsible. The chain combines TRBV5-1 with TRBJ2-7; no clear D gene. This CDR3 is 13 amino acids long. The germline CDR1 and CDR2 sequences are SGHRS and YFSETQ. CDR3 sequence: CASSLKGTYEQYF. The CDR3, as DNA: TGTGCCAGCAGCTTAAAAGGCACGTACGAGCAGTACTTC.

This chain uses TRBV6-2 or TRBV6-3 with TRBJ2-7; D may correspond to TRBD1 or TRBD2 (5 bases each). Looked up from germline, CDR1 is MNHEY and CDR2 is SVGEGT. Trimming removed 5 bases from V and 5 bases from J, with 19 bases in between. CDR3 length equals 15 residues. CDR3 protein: CASSATAAGSHEQYF. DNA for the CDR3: TGTGCCAGCAGTGCTACAGCGGCAGGGTCCCACGAGCAGTACTTC.

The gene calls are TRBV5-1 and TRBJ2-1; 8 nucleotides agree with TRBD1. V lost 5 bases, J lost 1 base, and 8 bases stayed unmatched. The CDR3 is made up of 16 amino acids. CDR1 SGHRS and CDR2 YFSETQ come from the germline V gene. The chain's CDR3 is CASSPTTGGSYNEQFF. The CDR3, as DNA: TGCGCCAGCAGTCCTACTACAGGGGGGTCCTACAATGAGCAGTTCTTC. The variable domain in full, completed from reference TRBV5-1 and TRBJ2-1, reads KAGVTQTPRYLIKTRGQQVTLSCSPISGHRSVSWYQQTPGQGLQFLFEYFSETQRNKGNFPGRFSGRQFSNSRSEMNVSTLELGDSALYLCASSPTTGGSYNEQFFGPGTRLTVL.

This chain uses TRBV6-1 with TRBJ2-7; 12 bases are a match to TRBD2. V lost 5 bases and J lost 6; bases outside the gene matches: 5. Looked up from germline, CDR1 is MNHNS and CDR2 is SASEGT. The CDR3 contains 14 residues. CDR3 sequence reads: CASSMGTSGPEQYF. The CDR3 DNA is TGTGCCAGCAGTATGGGGACTAGCGGGCCCGAGCAGTACTTC.

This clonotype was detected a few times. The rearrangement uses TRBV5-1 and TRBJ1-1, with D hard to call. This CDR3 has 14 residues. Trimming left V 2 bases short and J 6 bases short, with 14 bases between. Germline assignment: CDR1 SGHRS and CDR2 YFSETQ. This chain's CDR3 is CASSFYPRRPEAFF. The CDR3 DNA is TGCGCCAGCAGCTTCTACCCACGACGCCCTGAAGCTTTCTTT.

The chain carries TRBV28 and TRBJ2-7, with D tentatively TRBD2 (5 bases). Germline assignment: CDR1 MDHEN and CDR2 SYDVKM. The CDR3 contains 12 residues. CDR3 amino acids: CATGSQVYEQYF. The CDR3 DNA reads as TGTGCAACGGGGAGCCAGGTCTACGAGCAGTACTTC.

DNA of the CDR3: TGTGCCAGCAGTTACTCGTATTTCGGGGCTAACTATGGCTACACCTTC. It is translated as CASSYSYFGANYGYTF. The chain couples TRBV6-6 to TRBJ1-2; D is unclear. V lost 0 bases and J lost 0, with 11 bases in between. Germline V gene data show CDR1 as MNHNY and CDR2 as SVGAGI (reference sequence). This CDR3 has 16 residues.

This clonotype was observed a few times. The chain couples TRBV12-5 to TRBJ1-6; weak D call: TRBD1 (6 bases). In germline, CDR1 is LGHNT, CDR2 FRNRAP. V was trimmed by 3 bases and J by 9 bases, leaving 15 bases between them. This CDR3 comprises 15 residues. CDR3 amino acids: CASGFSFGGGSPLHF. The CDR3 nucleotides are TGTGCTAGTGGTTTTAGTTTCGGGGGCGGTTCACCCCTCCACTTT. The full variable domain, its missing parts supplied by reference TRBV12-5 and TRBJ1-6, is DARVTQTPRHKVTEMGQEVTMRCQPILGHNTVFWYRQTMMQGLELLAYFRNRAPLDDSGMPKDRFSAEMPDATLATLKIQPSEPRDSAVYFCASGFSFGGGSPLHFGNGTRLTVT.

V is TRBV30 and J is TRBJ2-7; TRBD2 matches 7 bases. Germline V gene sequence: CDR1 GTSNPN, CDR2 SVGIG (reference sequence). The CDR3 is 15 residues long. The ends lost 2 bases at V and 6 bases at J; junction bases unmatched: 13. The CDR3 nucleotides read TGTGCCTGGAGTCCAGGAGGACTAGGGGAGCGCGAGCAGTACTTC. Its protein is CAWSPGGLGEREQYF. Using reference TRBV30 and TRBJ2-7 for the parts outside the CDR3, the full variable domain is SQTIHQWPATLVQPVGSPLSLECTVEGTSNPNLYWYRQAAGRGLQLLFYSVGIGQISSEVPQNLSASRPQDRQFILSSKKLLLSDSGFYLCAWSPGGLGEREQYFGPGTRLTVT.

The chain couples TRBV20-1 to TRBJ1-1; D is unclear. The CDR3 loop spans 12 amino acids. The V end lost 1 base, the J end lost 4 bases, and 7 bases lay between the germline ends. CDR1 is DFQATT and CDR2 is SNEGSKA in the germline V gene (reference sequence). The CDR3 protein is CSARGSSTEAFF. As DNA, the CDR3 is TGCAGTGCTAGAGGTAGCAGCACTGAAGCTTTCTTT.

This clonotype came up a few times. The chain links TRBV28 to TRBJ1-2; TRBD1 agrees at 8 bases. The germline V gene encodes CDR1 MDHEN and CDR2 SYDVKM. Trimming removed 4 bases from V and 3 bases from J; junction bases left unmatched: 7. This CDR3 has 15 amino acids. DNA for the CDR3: TGTGCCAGCAGTTCTCAGGACAGGGCCTACTATGGCTACACCTTC. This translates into CASSSQDRAYYGYTF.

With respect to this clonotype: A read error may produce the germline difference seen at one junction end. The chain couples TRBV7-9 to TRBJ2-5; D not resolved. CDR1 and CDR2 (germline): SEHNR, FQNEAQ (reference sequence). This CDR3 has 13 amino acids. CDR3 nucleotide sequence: TGTGCCAGCAGATTAGGTGCCCAAGAGACCCAGTACTTC. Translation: CASRLGAQETQYF.

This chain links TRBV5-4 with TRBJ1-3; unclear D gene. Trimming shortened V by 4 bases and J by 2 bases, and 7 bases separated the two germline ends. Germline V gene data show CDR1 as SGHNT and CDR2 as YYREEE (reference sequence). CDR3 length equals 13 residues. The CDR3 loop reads CASSREPGNTIYF. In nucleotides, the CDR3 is TGTGCCAGCAGCCGAGAGCCTGGAAACACCATATATTTT. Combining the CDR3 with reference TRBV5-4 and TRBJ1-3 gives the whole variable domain ETGVTQSPTHLIKTRGQQVTLRCSSQSGHNTVSWYQQALGQGPQFIFQYYREEENGRGNFPPRFSGLQFPNYSSELNVNALELDDSALYLCASSREPGNTIYFGEGSWLTVV.